The next 22 T cell receptor beta chains were all read from a single sample in a study of early T cells in non-severe SARS-CoV-2 infection. TCRdb analysed the 5' RACE reads with MiXCR anew, one entry per CDR3 protein. The sample includes tens of thousands of distinct CDR3 sequences, under 15% of them seen just once. The sequenced sample consisted of whole blood. These receptors were obtained from an adult who was a healthcare worker with PCR-confirmed SARS-CoV-2 infection or an uninfected control (not recorded which).

The genes are TRBV19 and TRBJ2-7, with TRBD1 matching 7 bases. The V and J ends lost 7 bases and 2 bases, in that order; junction bases with no gene match: 8. The CDR3 spans 14 residues. Germline CDR1 reads LNHDA; CDR2 reads SQIVND (reference sequence). As DNA, the CDR3 is TGTGCCAGTACCGCGACAGGGACGCCCTACGAGCAGTACTTC. Translating gives CASTATGTPYEQYF.

In its sample, this clonotype was seen many times. CDR3 region: CASSHTRLSGGIEQFF. The CDR3 nucleotides are TGTGCCAGCAGTCACACGCGCCTTAGCGGGGGTATTGAGCAGTTCTTC. The rearrangement uses TRBV6-2 or TRBV6-3 and TRBJ2-1; TRBD2 agrees at 9 bases. The CDR3 loop spans 16 amino acids. The germline gives CDR1 MNHEY, CDR2 SVGEGT. V was clipped by 5 bases and J by 9 bases; unmatched bases: 14.

The V and J genes are TRBV29-1 and TRBJ2-4, with TRBD1 identical over 9 bases. The CDR3 has 12 amino acids. J was trimmed by 6 bases and V by 8 bases; bases with no gene match: 5. Germline values: CDR1 SQVTM, CDR2 ANQGSEA. This CDR3 reads CSSTDRGNIQYF. The DNA of the CDR3 is TGCAGCTCCACGGACAGGGGAAACATTCAGTACTTC. The full variable domain, in which reference TRBV29-1 and TRBJ2-4 provide the parts outside the CDR3, is SAVISQKPSRDICQRGTSLTIQCQVDSQVTMMFWYRQQPGQSLTLIATANQGSEATYESGFVIDKFPISRPNLTFSTLTVSNMSPEDSSIYLCSSTDRGNIQYFGAGTRLSVL.

In this sample, this clonotype turned up many times. In DNA, the CDR3 is TGTGCCAGCAGTGGAAGGAATGAGCAGTTCTTC. Translation gives CASSGRNEQFF. The genes are TRBV9 and TRBJ2-1; D is uncertain. Germline V gives CDR1 SGDLS, CDR2 YYNGEE. The CDR3 loop spans 11 amino acids. V gave up 5 bases and J gave up 7 bases, with 7 bases separating them.

The V call is TRBV29-1, the J call TRBJ1-1, with TRBD1 identical over 7 bases. Germline loops: CDR1 SQVTM, CDR2 ANQGSEA. With 7 bases clipped from V and 5 bases from J, the junction kept 7 bases outside the gene matches. The CDR3 is 12 residues long. The CDR3 loop is CSGLTGKTEAFF. CDR3 in DNA: TGCAGCGGCCTGACAGGGAAAACTGAAGCTTTCTTT.

There are many counts of this clonotype. V and J are TRBV20-1 and TRBJ2-1; TRBD1 or TRBD2 may be the D gene (6 bases each). CDR3 length equals 11 residues. Germline assignment: CDR1 DFQATT and CDR2 SNEGSKA (reference sequence). As DNA, the CDR3 is TGCGGGGGGCAATCCTACAATGAGCAGTTCTTC. Its translation: CGGQSYNEQFF.

This clonotype was seen at least ten times. The chain combines TRBV29-1 with TRBJ2-1; 7 bases line up with TRBD2. J was trimmed by 7 bases and V by 2 bases; bases with no gene match: 11. This CDR3 spans 15 amino acids. The V gene's germline CDR1 is SQVTM and CDR2 ANQGSEA. CDR3 loop: CSVERGGDAWNEQFF. The CDR3 bases are TGCAGCGTTGAAAGGGGAGGGGACGCATGGAATGAGCAGTTCTTC.

This clonotype was observed at least ten times. J is TRBJ2-1 and V is TRBV18, with 11 nucleotides matching TRBD2. The CDR3 totals 17 residues. V was pared by 0 bases and J by 7 bases, with 8 bases of the junction left unmatched. Germline V gene lookup returns CDR1 KGHSH and CDR2 LQKENI. CDR3 residues: CASSPPTSGSVWNEQFF. The CDR3 DNA is TGTGCCAGCTCACCACCTACTAGCGGGAGTGTTTGGAATGAGCAGTTCTTC.

This clonotype has a count of ten or more. The chain carries TRBV2 and TRBJ2-1; D ambiguous. Germline CDR1 is SNHLY and CDR2 is FYNNEI. Trimming removed 2 bases from V and 9 bases from J, with 11 bases in between. This CDR3 has 13 amino acids. The CDR3 DNA reads TGTGCCAGCAGTGAAAGGGTTGTGGGTGAGCAGTTCTTC. It yields the protein CASSERVVGEQFF.

As for this clonotype: A much larger clone is a single base away; this may be a read error. The chain joins TRBV28 to TRBJ2-7; D gene uncertain. There are 14 residues in the CDR3. The V end was cut by 5 bases, the J end by 7 bases, with 18 bases between. Germline lookup yields CDR1 MDHEN and CDR2 SYDVKM. CDR3 nucleotides: TGTGCCAGCAGTCTCCGGGTCAGCTACACTGAGCAGTACTTC. Translated, it gives CASSLRVSYTEQYF.

This clonotype turned up a few times. The genes are TRBV9 and TRBJ1-2; 9 positions match TRBD1. The germline V gene encodes CDR1 SGDLS and CDR2 YYNGEE. The CDR3 spans 15 residues. The ends lost 4 bases at V and 4 bases at J; junction bases unmatched: 8. The CDR3 protein is CASSPRGQGSYGYTF. Here the CDR3 DNA reads TGTGCCAGCAGCCCGCGGGGACAGGGTTCCTATGGCTACACCTTC.

The chain is built from TRBV2 and TRBJ2-1, with 9 bases identical to TRBD2. The CDR3 spans 13 residues. Trimming cost V 4 bases and J 14 bases; bases outside gene matches: 9. Germline loops: CDR1 SNHLY, CDR2 FYNNEI. CDR3 DNA: TGTGCCAGCAGTGGGTCTAGCGGGATGGCTGAGTTCTTC. Translation: CASSGSSGMAEFF.

This clonotype has at least ten counts. This chain joins TRBV27 and TRBJ1-1, with a tentative D call TRBD1 (5 bases). The V and J ends lost 4 bases and 3 bases respectively, with 18 bases between them. CDR1 is MNHEY and CDR2 is SMNVEV in the germline V gene (reference sequence). The CDR3 is made up of 16 amino acids. The CDR3 DNA reads TGTGCCAGCAGTTCCCCGACGGGGGGGATATACACTGAAGCTTTCTTT. It specifies CASSSPTGGIYTEAFF.

In this sample, this clonotype turned up many times. This chain joins TRBV6-1 and TRBJ2-5; no definite D call. Germline V gene lookup returns CDR1 MNHNS and CDR2 SASEGT. Trimming took 6 bases from V and 7 from J, leaving 15 bases between them. There are 13 residues in the CDR3. CDR3 coding DNA: TGTGCCAGCAGCGAGGATCCGGCCCGGACCCAGTACTTC. It encodes CASSEDPARTQYF.

This rearrangement joins TRBV4-1 to TRBJ2-7; D perhaps matches TRBD2 (5 bases). This CDR3 has 16 amino acids. CDR1 and CDR2 from the germline V gene are MGHRA and YSYEKL. Between the trimmed V and J ends, which lost 1 base and 3 bases, there was a span of 16 bases. CDR3 protein: CASSQGGGRRNYEQYF. For the CDR3, the DNA is TGCGCCAGCAGCCAAGGCGGAGGCCGGAGGAACTACGAGCAGTACTTC.

This clonotype occurred many times. The rearrangement links TRBV29-1 to TRBJ2-7, with 9 bases that match TRBD1. V was clipped by 4 bases and J by 2 bases; unmatched bases: 0. CDR1 and CDR2 (germline): SQVTM, ANQGSEA. This CDR3 has 12 residues. The CDR3, as DNA: TGCAGCGTTGGGACAGGGGCCTACGAGCAGTACTTC. Translating it yields CSVGTGAYEQYF.

The chain employs TRBV11-2 and TRBJ2-3; no definite D call. V was clipped by 5 bases and J by 2 bases, with 11 bases between them. The CDR3 has 14 amino acids. Germline V lookup: CDR1 SGHAT, CDR2 FQNNGV. The DNA of the CDR3 is TGTGCCAGCAGCCCCGGACCGTTCACAGATACGCAGTATTTT. Amino acids: CASSPGPFTDTQYF.

Concerning this clonotype itself: Mismatch with germline at one junction end may stem from a read error. This chain joins TRBV11-2 and TRBJ1-1, with a possible D match to TRBD1 (5 bases). From germline, CDR1 is SGHAT and CDR2 FQNNGV. The CDR3 consists of 14 residues. CDR3 residues: CANSPFRVGTEAFF. Here the CDR3 DNA reads TGTGCCAACAGCCCTTTCAGGGTTGGGACTGAAGCTTTCTTT. Supplemented by reference TRBV11-2 and TRBJ1-1, the full variable domain reads EAGVAQSPRYKIIEKRQSVAFWCNPISGHATLYWYQQILGQGPKLLIQFQNNGVVDDSQLPKDRFSAERLKGVDSTLKIQPAKLEDSAVYLCANSPFRVGTEAFFGQGTRLTVV.

The rearrangement uses TRBV5-8 and TRBJ1-1; the match to TRBD1 covers 7 bases. The V segment lost 5 bases and the J segment 7 bases; nucleotides outside the gene matches: 8. CDR1 is SGHTS, CDR2 YDEGEE, per germline. This CDR3 contains 13 residues. CDR3 sequence (DNA): TGTGCCAGCAGAAGGGGGCTCCGGAGTGAAGCTTTCTTT. Translating gives CASRRGLRSEAFF. The full variable domain, completed using reference TRBV5-8 and TRBJ1-1, is EAGVTQSPTHLIKTRGQQATLRCSPISGHTSVYWYQQALGLGLQFLLWYDEGEERNRGNFPPRFSGRQFPNYSSELNVNALELEDSALYLCASRRGLRSEAFFGQGTRLTVV.

There are many counts of this clonotype. This rearrangement joins TRBV28 to TRBJ2-1; 7 bases line up with TRBD2. Germline CDR1 is MDHEN and CDR2 is SYDVKM. The CDR3 runs to 16 residues. V lost 8 bases and J lost 0; bases outside the gene matches: 10. The DNA for the CDR3 is TGTGCCAGCCCACCAGCGGGGCGACCCTCCTACAATGAGCAGTTCTTC. Translation: CASPPAGRPSYNEQFF.

This clonotype was recorded many times. The V call is TRBV6-4, the J call TRBJ2-1; tentative D call: TRBD2 (6 bases). Germline V lookup: CDR1 MRHNA, CDR2 SNTAGT. V lost 7 bases, J lost 4 bases, and 14 bases lay in between. The CDR3 extends over 14 amino acids. The CDR3: CASKREVQYNEQFF. The CDR3 DNA reads TGTGCCAGCAAAAGGGAGGTTCAGTACAATGAGCAGTTCTTC.

This clonotype occurred many times. This rearrangement joins TRBV7-2 to TRBJ2-5; D not certain. Trimming removed 1 base from V and 5 bases from J, with 11 bases in between. Germline lookup yields CDR1 SGHTA and CDR2 FQGNSA. This CDR3 is 14 amino acids long. As DNA, the CDR3 is TGTGCCAGCAGCTTAGTTCCTATAGGGGAGACCCAGTACTTC. Translated: CASSLVPIGETQYF.